Each of the 7 T cell receptor beta chains below was sequenced from the same sample in a study of shared clonotypes between healthy human individuals (TCRdb year 2020). The method was the immunoSEQ multiplex PCR assay. TCRdb took over this immuneACCESS table, retaining in-frame rearrangements with V and J assigned. Such tables are incomplete; in checked studies, under half of the missing clones stem from an unresolved V gene, and the remainder is unexplained. The sample profile shows about 580,000 clones; roughly 98% of them were found once. The ten biggest clones cover less than 0.35% of the sample. CD8 naive samples were CD45RO-negative cells positively selected for CCR7, giving a CD45RA+CCR7+ population that excluded TemRA cells. What was sequenced was naive CD8+ T cells sorted from blood. This specimen's cell subset or site label, per the study, means: CD45RA+CCR7+. These TCRs come from a man aged 25-45 years in good health.

This chain uses TRBV9 with TRBJ2-2; perhaps TRBD1 as D (6 bases). The V gene lost 5 bases and the J gene lost 8 bases, with 10 bases spanning the gap. The germline V gene has CDR1 SGDLS and CDR2 YYNGEE. The CDR3 is 12 residues long. CDR3 DNA sequence: TGTGCCAGCAGAGAAGGGACAGGGGAGCTGTTTTTT. It specifies CASREGTGELFF.

The chain joins TRBV2 to TRBJ2-3; D unclear. The CDR3 sequence is 16 residues long. Germline CDR1 SNHLY, CDR2 FYNNEI. Trimming pared 5 bases from V and 2 bases from J, leaving 17 bases between. The CDR3 sequence is CASSPLKAEHTDTQYF. For the CDR3, the DNA is TGTGCCAGCAGTCCCTTGAAAGCAGAACACACAGATACGCAGTATTTT.

This clone has just one count. The rearrangement uses TRBV18 and TRBJ2-3, with D hard to call. The CDR3 length is 13 residues. Per germline, CDR1 KGHSH and CDR2 LQKENI. V shed 3 bases and J shed 6 bases, with 10 bases lying between them. CDR3: CASSPEMRDTQYF. The CDR3 coding sequence is TGTGCCAGCTCACCGGAAATGAGGGATACGCAGTATTTT.

This chain uses TRBV7-9 with TRBJ2-7; D is uncertain. Trimming pared 5 bases from V and 1 base from J, leaving 9 bases between. The CDR3 consists of 13 residues. Germline-derived CDR1 and CDR2 are SEHNR and FQNEAQ (reference sequence). The CDR3: CASSGDLSYEQYF. CDR3 coding DNA: TGTGCCAGCAGCGGCGACTTATCCTACGAGCAGTACTTC.

The chain is built from TRBV27 and TRBJ1-4; D is perhaps TRBD1 (6 bases). The CDR3 is 14 residues long. Trimming took 5 bases from V and 1 from J, leaving 8 bases between them. Per germline, CDR1 MNHEY and CDR2 SMNVEV (reference sequence). CDR3 region: CASSEQGTNEKLFF. Here the CDR3 DNA reads TGTGCCAGCAGTGAACAGGGAACTAATGAAAAACTGTTTTTT.

The chain has TRBV27 and TRBJ2-3; D possibly corresponds to TRBD2 (6 bases). The CDR3 consists of 15 residues. CDR1 is MNHEY, CDR2 SMNVEV, per germline (reference sequence). V was clipped by 3 bases and J by 6 bases, with 16 bases between them. The CDR3 protein is CASSFSPGVSDTQYF. The CDR3 nucleotides are TGTGCCAGCAGTTTCTCTCCGGGAGTCTCGGATACGCAGTATTTT.

This sequence joins TRBV29-1 and TRBJ2-2, with D hard to call. Germline V gene data show CDR1 as SQVTM and CDR2 as ANQGSEA. The CDR3 covers 13 residues. The V end was cut by 3 bases, the J end by 2 bases, with 7 bases between. The CDR3, as DNA: TGCAGCGTTGAGCCGGCAAACACCGGGGAGCTGTTTTTT. Translation gives CSVEPANTGELFF.